The clone carrying this T cell receptor beta chain was seen ten or more times. These data belong to a study of identical twins. V was clipped by 5 bases and J by 0 bases, with 14 bases between them. Germline loops: CDR1 DFQATT, CDR2 SNEGSKA (reference sequence). There are 15 residues in the CDR3. TCRdb re-called the 5' RACE reads with MiXCR, one entry per CDR3 protein. This table has around 230,000 distinct CDR3 sequences, roughly a tenth appearing once. The receptor was isolated from a woman under 30 in good health. V usage is TRBV20-1 and J usage is TRBJ1-5; D is perhaps TRBD1 (5 bases). Sequenced sample: memory (CD45RO+) T cells sorted from blood. The CDR3 protein is CSALMWGDSNQPQHF. The CDR3 nucleotides are TGCAGTGCTCTCATGTGGGGGGATAGCAATCAGCCCCAGCATTTT.